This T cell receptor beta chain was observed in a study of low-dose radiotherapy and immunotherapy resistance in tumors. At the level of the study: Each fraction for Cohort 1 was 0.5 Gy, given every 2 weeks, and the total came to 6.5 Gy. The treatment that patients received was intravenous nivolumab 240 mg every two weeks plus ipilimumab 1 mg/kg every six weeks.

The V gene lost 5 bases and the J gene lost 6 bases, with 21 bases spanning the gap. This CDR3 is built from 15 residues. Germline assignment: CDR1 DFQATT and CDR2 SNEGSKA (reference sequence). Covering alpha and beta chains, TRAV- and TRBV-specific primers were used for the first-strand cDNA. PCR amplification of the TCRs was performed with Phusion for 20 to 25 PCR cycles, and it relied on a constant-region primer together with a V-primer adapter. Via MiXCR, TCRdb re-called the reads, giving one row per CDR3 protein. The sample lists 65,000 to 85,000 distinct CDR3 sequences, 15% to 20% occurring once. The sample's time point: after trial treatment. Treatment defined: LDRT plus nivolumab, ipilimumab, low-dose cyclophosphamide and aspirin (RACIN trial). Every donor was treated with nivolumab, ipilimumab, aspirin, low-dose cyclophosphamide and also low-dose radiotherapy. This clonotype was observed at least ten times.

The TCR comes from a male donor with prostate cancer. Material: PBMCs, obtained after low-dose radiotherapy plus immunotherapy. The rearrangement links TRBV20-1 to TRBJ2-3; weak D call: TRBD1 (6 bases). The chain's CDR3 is CSAPDTRWGRDTQYF. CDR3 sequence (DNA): TGCAGTGCTCCAGATACGAGGTGGGGGCGGGATACGCAGTATTTT.